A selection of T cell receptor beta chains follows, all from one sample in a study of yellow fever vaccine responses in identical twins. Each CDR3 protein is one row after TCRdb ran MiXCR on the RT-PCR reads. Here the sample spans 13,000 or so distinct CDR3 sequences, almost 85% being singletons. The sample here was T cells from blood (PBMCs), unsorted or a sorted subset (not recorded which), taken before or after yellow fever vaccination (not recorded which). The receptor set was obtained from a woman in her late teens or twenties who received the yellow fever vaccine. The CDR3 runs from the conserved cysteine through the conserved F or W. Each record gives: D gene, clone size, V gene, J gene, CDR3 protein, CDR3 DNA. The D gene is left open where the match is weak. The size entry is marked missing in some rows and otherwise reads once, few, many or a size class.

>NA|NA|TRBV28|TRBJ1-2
CASGGYTF
TGTGCCAGCGGTGGCTACACCTTC
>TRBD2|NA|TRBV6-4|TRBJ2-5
CASSDSVGTSGRRVQETQYF
TGTGCCAGCAGTGACTCGGTGGGGACTAGCGGGAGGAGAGTTCAAGAGACCCAGTACTTC
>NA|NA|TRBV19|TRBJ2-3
CASSSLTDTQYF
TGTGCCAGTAGTAGTCTTACAGATACGCAGTATTTT
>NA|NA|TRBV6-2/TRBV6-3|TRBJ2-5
CASSHPTERIKETQYF
TGTGCCAGCAGTCACCCGACAGAAAGAATAAAAGAGACCCAGTACTTC
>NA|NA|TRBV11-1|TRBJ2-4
CASSPVKDRNIQYF
TGTGCCAGCAGCCCAGTTAAGGATAGGAACATTCAGTACTTC
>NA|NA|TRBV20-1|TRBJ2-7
CSAALDQGEQYF
TGCAGTGCGGCACTGGACCAGGGGGAGCAGTACTTC
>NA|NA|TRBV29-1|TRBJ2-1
CSVVHPRSLNEQFF
TGCAGCGTTGTACACCCGAGGAGTCTCAATGAGCAGTTCTTC
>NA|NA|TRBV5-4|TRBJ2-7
CASSSEPYEQYF
TGTGCCAGCAGCTCGGAGCCCTACGAGCAGTACTTC
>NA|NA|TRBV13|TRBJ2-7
CASSRRALTYEQYF
TGTGCCAGCAGCAGGAGGGCTCTGACCTACGAGCAGTACTTC
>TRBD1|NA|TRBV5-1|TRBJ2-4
CASSLAIGTDAVNIQYF
TGCGCCAGCAGCTTGGCTATCGGGACAGATGCCGTAAACATTCAGTACTTC
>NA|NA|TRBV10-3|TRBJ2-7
CATQGGRSSYEQYF
TGTGCCACACAGGGAGGAAGGAGCTCCTACGAGCAGTACTTC
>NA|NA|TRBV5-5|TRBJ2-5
CASSSYQETQYF
TGTGCCAGCAGCTCCTACCAAGAGACCCAGTACTTC
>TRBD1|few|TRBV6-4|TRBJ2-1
CASRGTGEHNEQFF
TGTGCCAGCAGAGGGACAGGGGAACACAATGAGCAGTTCTTC
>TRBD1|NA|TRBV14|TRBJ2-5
CASSHPYDREETQYF
TGTGCCAGCAGCCACCCCTACGACAGGGAAGAGACCCAGTACTTC
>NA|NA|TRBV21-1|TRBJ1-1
CASSNAKDGPNTEAFF
TGTGCCAGCAGCAACGCCAAGGACGGGCCGAACACTGAAGCTTTCTTT
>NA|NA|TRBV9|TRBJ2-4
CASSVASSVDPIQYF
TGTGCCAGCAGCGTAGCATCTAGCGTTGATCCCATTCAGTACTTC
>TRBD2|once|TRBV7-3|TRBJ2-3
CASSLLAGAPTDTQYF
TGTGCCAGCAGCTTACTAGCGGGGGCCCCCACAGATACGCAGTATTTT
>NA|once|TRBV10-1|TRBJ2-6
CASSDFRDPSGANVLTF
TGCGCCAGCAGTGACTTCCGGGATCCCTCTGGGGCCAACGTCCTGACTTTC
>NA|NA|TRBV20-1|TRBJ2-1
CSARVYENEQFF
TGCAGTGCTAGAGTCTACGAGAATGAGCAGTTCTTC
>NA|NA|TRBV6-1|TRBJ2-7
CASSPTGAVVDEQYF
TGTGCCAGCAGTCCGACAGGTGCGGTTGTGGACGAGCAGTACTTC
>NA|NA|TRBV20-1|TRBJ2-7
CSASKTGSIEQYF
TGCAGTGCTAGTAAAACGGGTAGCATCGAGCAGTACTTC
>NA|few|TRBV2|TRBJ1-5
CASSGEGNQPQHF
TGTGCCAGCTCAGGGGAGGGCAATCAGCCCCAGCATTTT
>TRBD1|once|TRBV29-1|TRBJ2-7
CSVEVYRGRNEQYF
TGCAGCGTTGAAGTGTACAGGGGAAGAAACGAGCAGTACTTC
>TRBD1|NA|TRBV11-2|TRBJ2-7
CASSRRITGVYEQYF
TGTGCCAGCAGCCGCAGAATTACAGGGGTGTACGAGCAGTACTTC
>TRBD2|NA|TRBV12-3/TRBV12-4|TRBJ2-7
CASSFPPGGLDEQYF
TGTGCCAGCAGTTTTCCACCGGGAGGGTTAGACGAGCAGTACTTC
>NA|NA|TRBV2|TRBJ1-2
CASSVDRKNYGYTF
TGTGCCAGCAGTGTAGACAGGAAAAACTATGGCTACACCTTC
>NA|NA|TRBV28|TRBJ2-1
CASSLVFHEQFF
TGTGCCAGCAGTTTAGTTTTCCATGAGCAGTTCTTC
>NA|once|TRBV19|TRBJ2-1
CASSVPGSYNEQFF
TGTGCCAGTAGTGTCCCGGGCTCCTACAATGAGCAGTTCTTC
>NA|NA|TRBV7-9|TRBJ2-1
CASSLSEQFF
TGTGCCAGCAGCCTTTCTGAGCAGTTCTTC
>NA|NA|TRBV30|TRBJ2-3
CAWGGGTQYF
TGTGCCTGGGGTGGGGGTACGCAGTATTTT
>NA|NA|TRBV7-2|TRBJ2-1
CASSLVANEQFF
TGTGCCAGCAGCTTAGTAGCGAATGAGCAGTTCTTC
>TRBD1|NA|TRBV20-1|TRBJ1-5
CSARTGGNQPQHF
TGCAGTGCTAGGACAGGGGGCAATCAGCCCCAGCATTTT
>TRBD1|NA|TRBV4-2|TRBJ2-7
CASSSSMTGSYEQYF
TGTGCCAGCAGCTCCTCGATGACAGGGAGTTACGAGCAGTACTTC
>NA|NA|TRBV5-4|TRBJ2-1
CASSSPIDDEQFF
TGTGCCAGCAGTTCCCCTATCGACGATGAGCAGTTCTTC
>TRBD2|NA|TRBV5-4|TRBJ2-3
CASSSLAGETDTQYF
TGTGCCAGCAGCTCCCTAGCGGGAGAGACAGATACGCAGTATTTT
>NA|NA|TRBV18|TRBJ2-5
CASSPRQVRETQYF
TGTGCCAGCTCACCACGACAGGTGAGGGAGACCCAGTACTTC
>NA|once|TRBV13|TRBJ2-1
CASSLRRASNEQFF
TGTGCCAGCAGCTTACGCAGGGCCTCGAATGAGCAGTTCTTC
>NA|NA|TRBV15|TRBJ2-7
CATSRLRAVTEQYF
TGTGCCACCAGCAGACTCAGAGCGGTCACCGAGCAGTACTTC
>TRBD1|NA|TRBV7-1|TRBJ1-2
CASSSPRDSPFGGYGYTF
TGTGCCAGCAGCTCCCCCCGGGACAGCCCTTTTGGGGGCTATGGCTACACCTTC
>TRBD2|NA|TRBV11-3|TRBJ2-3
CASSPVVSGITDTQYF
TGTGCCAGCAGCCCAGTAGTTAGCGGGATAACAGATACGCAGTATTTT
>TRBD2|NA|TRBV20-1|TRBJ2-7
CSATTSGSLYEQYF
TGCAGTGCTACCACTAGCGGGAGTCTCTACGAGCAGTACTTC
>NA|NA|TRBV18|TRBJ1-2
CASSPRGDGYTF
TGTGCCAGCTCACCAAGAGGGGACGGCTACACCTTC
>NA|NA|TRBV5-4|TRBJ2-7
CASSLGRTSYEQYF
TGTGCCAGCAGCTTGGGGCGGACCTCCTACGAGCAGTACTTC
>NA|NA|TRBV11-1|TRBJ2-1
CASSPWMRGNEQFF
TGTGCCAGCAGCCCCTGGATGCGGGGCAATGAGCAGTTCTTC
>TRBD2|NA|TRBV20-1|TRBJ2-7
CSAVGLFYEQYF
TGCAGTGCTGTGGGACTATTCTACGAGCAGTACTTC
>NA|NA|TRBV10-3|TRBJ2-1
CAISDLSGTYNEQFF
TGTGCCATCAGTGACCTCAGCGGAACCTACAATGAGCAGTTCTTC